The entry below gives a single T cell receptor (beta chain) sequence along with its context. What it recognizes is unknown. Germline V gene data show CDR1 as SEHNR and CDR2 as FQNEAQ (reference sequence). Trimming took off 5 bases at V and 2 bases at J, with 9 bases between the two ends. The CDR3 loop spans 13 amino acids. Assay used: immunoSEQ multiplex PCR; TCRdb lists only in-frame clones, some missing. The sample lists 130,000 or so clones; 80% to 95% were seen once. The source of the sample is a study of T cell responses to AZD1222 COVID-19 vaccine. Study-wide findings and caveats: Possibly, clonal diversity was underestimated; donors were largely white British and included more females. Nearly half of spike-specific TCRs reportedly target variant regions that are unmutated in the B.1.351 and B.1.1.7 variants. Repertoires were collected only later (after the peak T cell response had occurred). Spike was spanned by vaccine-associated CD4 TCRs, with dominance at 160-218 and 743-854.

The chain is built from TRBV7-9 and TRBJ1-2; maybe TRBD1 (5 bases). The receptor's source is an adult in good health. This sample comprised peripheral blood, obtained on day 0 of MenACWY control vaccination. The CDR3 sequence is CASSLRANYGYTF. Here the CDR3 DNA reads TGTGCCAGCAGCCTCAGGGCGAACTATGGCTACACCTTC.